This entry lists 17 T cell receptor beta chains sequenced from one sample in a study of T-cell reconstitution after alpha-beta-depleted transplantation in children. Preparation of the TCRbeta library involved a method that used unique molecular identifiers. A single record per CDR3 protein comes from TCRdb applying MiXCR to the PCR reads. The table lists 200,000 to 300,000 distinct CDR3 sequences, about 12% of them singletons. The starting material was PBMCs from the stem cell graft donor, obtained from the stem cell graft. Every receptor here comes from a human donor who donated a stem cell graft to a child with acute lymphoblastic leukemia.

In the case of this clonotype: Just one base apart from a much larger clone, this may be a read error. In DNA form, the CDR3 reads TGTGCCAGCAGCCCGAGGCGGACAAAAAACTCCTACGACCAGTACTTC. It codes for CASSPRRTKNSYDQYF. J is TRBJ2-7 and V is TRBV7-2; tentative D call: TRBD1 (5 bases). The CDR3 loop spans 16 amino acids. The germline V gene has CDR1 SGHTA and CDR2 FQGNSA.

This clonotype was seen at least ten times. This chain joins TRBV5-1 and TRBJ2-3; D unclear. The germline gives CDR1 SGHRS, CDR2 YFSETQ. The CDR3 has 15 amino acids. V lost 0 bases and J lost 3, with 11 bases in between. CDR3 sequence reads: CASSLEVLGTDTQYF. The CDR3 DNA sequence: TGCGCCAGCAGCTTGGAAGTTCTTGGGACAGATACGCAGTATTTT.

A word on this clonotype: Compared with germline, one end of the junction differs, possibly owing to a read error. The chain employs TRBV28 and TRBJ2-2; 8 positions match TRBD2. Germline V gives CDR1 MDHEN, CDR2 SYDVKM. The CDR3 length is 18 residues. CDR3 DNA: TGTGTCAGCAGTTTAGTTCCAGCGGGAGTAAAGAGGACCGGGGAGCTGTTTTTT. Its protein product is CVSSLVPAGVKRTGELFF.

This clonotype was picked up many times. The gene calls are TRBV10-3 and TRBJ1-5; 7 bases are a match to TRBD1. V lost 10 bases and J lost 7; bases outside the gene matches: 10. Germline values: CDR1 ENHRY, CDR2 SYGVKD. This CDR3 comprises 13 residues. As DNA, the CDR3 is TGTGCCAGTAATGACAGGGTTGGACAGCCCCAGCATTTT. Translated: CASNDRVGQPQHF.

This clonotype was recorded many times. This rearrangement joins TRBV7-2 to TRBJ2-5; 12 bases match TRBD2. Trimming took 5 bases from V and 5 from J; bases not matched to a gene: 6. Germline-derived CDR1 and CDR2 are SGHTA and FQGNSA. CDR3 length: 15 amino acids. The chain's CDR3 is CASSPLAGGPETQYF. Here the CDR3 DNA reads TGTGCCAGCAGCCCCCTAGCGGGAGGGCCCGAGACCCAGTACTTC.

This clonotype was detected many times. The chain carries TRBV6-5 and TRBJ1-5; possible D gene TRBD1, 6 bases. Germline-derived CDR1 and CDR2 are MNHEY and SVGAGI. CDR3 size: 15 residues. V was trimmed by 4 bases and J by 7 bases, leaving 17 bases between them. The CDR3 region has the DNA TGTGCCAGCAGTTCGTTCCGGGACATTCAACAGCCCCAGCATTTT. This encodes CASSSFRDIQQPQHF.

This clonotype was seen many times. This chain uses TRBV20-1 with TRBJ2-1, with 10 bases matching TRBD2. Trimming cost V 6 bases and J 4 bases; bases outside gene matches: 3. The V gene's germline CDR1 is DFQATT and CDR2 SNEGSKA (reference sequence). The CDR3 has 13 residues. CDR3 DNA: TGCAGTGCCACTAGCGGGACTTACAATGAGCAGTTCTTC. It specifies CSATSGTYNEQFF.

Ten or more counts support this clonotype. The chain links TRBV20-1 to TRBJ1-1; perhaps TRBD1 as D (5 bases). The CDR3 contains 15 residues. CDR1 is DFQATT, CDR2 SNEGSKA, per germline (reference sequence). V dropped 3 bases and J dropped 9 bases, with 23 bases sitting between them. Written as DNA, the CDR3 is TGCAGTGCTAGTGCCCTCCCCGGACACGGGACCAAAGCTTTCTTT. This sequence encodes CSASALPGHGTKAFF.

This clonotype was counted at least ten times. The chain combines TRBV28 with TRBJ2-5; 7 bases are shared with TRBD1. V shed 5 bases and J 9 bases; nucleotides not matched to a gene: 9. The CDR3 extends over 13 amino acids. Per germline, CDR1 MDHEN and CDR2 SYDVKM. CDR3 sequence: CASSLTGTAAQYF. The DNA for the CDR3 is TGTGCCAGCAGTCTCACAGGGACAGCCGCCCAGTACTTC.

This rearrangement joins TRBV10-3 to TRBJ2-5; perhaps D is TRBD1 or TRBD2 (6 bases each). The length of the CDR3 is 15 residues. V was clipped by 0 bases and J by 9 bases, with 17 bases between them. The germline V gene encodes CDR1 ENHRY and CDR2 SYGVKD. CDR3 sequence reads: CAISESGGEGEPQYF. CDR3 coding DNA: TGTGCCATCAGTGAGTCCGGGGGAGAGGGGGAGCCCCAGTACTTC.

This clonotype was detected ten times or more. The V and J genes are TRBV10-3 and TRBJ1-2, with 10 bases fitting TRBD1. This CDR3 is 15 amino acids long. V shed 5 bases, J shed 4 bases, and the junction held 7 bases outside the gene matches. The germline CDR1 and CDR2 sequences are ENHRY and SYGVKD. In DNA, the CDR3 is TGTGCCATCAGTCAACCGGGACAGGGGACCTATGGCTACACCTTC. It codes for CAISQPGQGTYGYTF.

At least ten counts were recorded for this clonotype. The rearrangement uses TRBV7-2 and TRBJ2-5; D might be TRBD2 (6 bases). CDR1 and CDR2 (germline): SGHTA, FQGNSA. CDR3 length equals 14 residues. The V gene lost 4 bases and the J gene lost 4 bases, with 13 bases spanning the gap. CDR3 residues: CASSYPGGGETQYF. The CDR3 nucleotides read TGTGCCAGCAGCTACCCCGGGGGAGGAGAGACCCAGTACTTC.

Only a few counts were recorded for this clonotype. The chain combines TRBV20-1 with TRBJ2-2; a weak D match, TRBD1 (6 bases). Germline CDR1 reads DFQATT; CDR2 reads SNEGSKA (reference sequence). The ends were cut back, 1 base at V and 6 bases at J, with 9 bases in the middle. This CDR3 is 13 amino acids long. The CDR3: CSARVQGPGELFF. The CDR3 coding sequence is TGCAGTGCTAGAGTACAGGGCCCCGGGGAGCTGTTTTTT.

The sample holds many counts of this clonotype. The V and J genes are TRBV7-9 and TRBJ2-3, with D possibly TRBD2 on 6 matching bases. Trimming left V 2 bases short and J 0 bases short, with 12 bases between. This CDR3 has 16 residues. From germline, CDR1 is SEHNR and CDR2 FQNEAQ (reference sequence). For the CDR3, the DNA is TGTGCCAGCAGCTTACTTGGCGGGATTAGCACAGATACGCAGTATTTT. Translating gives CASSLLGGISTDTQYF. Full variable domain (outside the CDR3, taken from reference TRBV7-9 and TRBJ2-3): DTGVSQNPRHKITKRGQNVTFRCDPISEHNRLYWYRQTLGQGPEFLTYFQNEAQLEKSRLLSDRFSAERPKGSFSTLEIQRTEQGDSAMYLCASSLLGGISTDTQYFGPGTRLTVL.

This clonotype was counted at least ten times. V gene TRBV20-1 combines with J gene TRBJ1-4, with 7 bases identical to TRBD1. J lost 4 bases, V lost 6 bases, and 5 bases had no gene match. The CDR3 loop spans 13 amino acids. CDR1 and CDR2 from the germline V gene are DFQATT and SNEGSKA (reference sequence). In nucleotides, the CDR3 is TGCAGTGCGACGGGACAGATTAATGAAAAACTGTTTTTT. Translating it yields CSATGQINEKLFF.

There are many counts of this clonotype. The rearrangement joins TRBV25-1 to TRBJ1-6; the D gene is possibly TRBD1 (5 bases). Germline CDR1 reads MGHDK; CDR2 reads SYGVNS. The V and J ends lost 2 bases and 9 bases respectively, with 8 bases between them. The CDR3 sequence is 13 residues long. The CDR3 spells CASSEQGPSPLHF. The CDR3 DNA is TGTGCCAGCAGTGAACAGGGACCTTCACCCCTCCACTTT.

The table lists this clonotype with many counts. The chain recombines TRBV10-3 with TRBJ2-3; 7 nucleotides line up with TRBD1. Trimming took 2 bases from V and 1 from J; bases not matched to a gene: 9. The germline gives CDR1 ENHRY, CDR2 SYGVKD. This CDR3 is built from 17 residues. CDR3 bases: TGTGCCATCAGTGAGCCTGACAGGGATTCGGGCACAGATACGCAGTATTTT. Amino acid sequence: CAISEPDRDSGTDTQYF.